This T cell receptor (beta chain) was captured by sequencing in a study of blood T cells in healthy people across ages. This CDR3 is built from 15 residues. V was cut by 3 bases and J by 0 bases, with 12 bases left in between. In this sample, this clonotype turned up many times. Through a sample-barcoded 5' primer and a J-beta primer mix, a second PCR was run for roughly 6 to 12 cycles. TCRdb called the 5' RACE reads again in MiXCR, with one record for every CDR3 protein. The table shows around 670,000 distinct CDR3 sequences, with 25% to 35% occurring only once. The sample consisted of blood. The chain uses TRBV12-3 or TRBV12-4 and TRBJ2-7; no definite D call. The origin of this receptor is a woman of 80 years or more in good health. The CDR3: CASSLRTASSYEQYF. DNA for the CDR3: TGTGCCAGCAGTTTGAGGACGGCGAGCTCCTACGAGCAGTACTTC.